The 6 T cell receptor beta chains in this list originate from one sample, sequenced in a study of T cell responses to AZD1222 COVID-19 vaccine. The method was immunoSEQ multiplex PCR; TCRdb's version includes in-frame clones alone and lacks a portion of them. The profile shows around 35,000 clones, 70% to 90% of them singletons. This material consisted of peripheral blood, taken 28 days after the second AZD1222 dose. Every receptor here comes from an adult who received the AZD1222 COVID-19 vaccine.

The rearrangement links TRBV7-2 to TRBJ2-5, with 9 bases aligning to TRBD2. This CDR3 is 15 amino acids long. The V gene's germline CDR1 is SGHTA and CDR2 FQGNSA. V trimming: 7 bases; J trimming: 1 base; junction bases outside the gene matches: 7. The CDR3 loop reads CASTREAGGQETQYF. CDR3 bases: TGTGCCAGCACCCGGGAAGCGGGGGGCCAAGAGACCCAGTACTTC.

This chain uses TRBV25-1 with TRBJ1-6; D call uncertain. CDR1 and CDR2 (germline): MGHDK, SYGVNS. The length of the CDR3 is 14 residues. With 3 bases removed from V and 8 bases from J, the gap between germline ends came to 11 bases. Written as DNA, the CDR3 is TGTGCCAGCAGTGAGGAGGGAACATATTCACCCCTCCACTTT. The encoded protein is CASSEEGTYSPLHF.

The chain carries TRBV30 and TRBJ1-1, with a tentative D call TRBD1 (6 bases). The length of the CDR3 is 17 residues. V was pared by 1 base and J by 0 bases, with 18 bases between. CDR1 and CDR2 (germline): GTSNPN, SVGIG (reference sequence). The CDR3 region is CAWSALPTRQVNTEAFF. As DNA, the CDR3 is TGTGCCTGGAGTGCCCTCCCGACCAGACAGGTGAACACTGAAGCTTTCTTT.

The chain uses TRBV28 and TRBJ2-7; D is perhaps TRBD2 (6 bases). The CDR3 spans 14 residues. Trimming stripped 5 bases from V and 3 bases from J, with 14 bases between. Germline V gene data show CDR1 as MDHEN and CDR2 as SYDVKM. The CDR3 region has the DNA TGTGCCAGCAGTGTCGGAGGGTCTGTCTACGAGCAGTACTTC. It yields the protein CASSVGGSVYEQYF.

This clone appeared a few times. This chain joins TRBV3-1 (or the pseudogene TRBV3-2) and TRBJ1-6; D not certain. CDR1 and CDR2 from the germline V gene are LGHDT and YNNKEL (reference sequence). V was cut by 4 bases and J by 11 bases, with 9 bases left in between. The CDR3 consists of 12 residues. The CDR3 protein is CASSPSGPPLHF. CDR3 sequence (DNA): TGTGCCAGCAGCCCGTCAGGTCCACCCCTCCACTTT.

The chain links TRBV10-3 to TRBJ2-3; D tentatively fits TRBD1 or TRBD2 (5 bases each). This CDR3 comprises 13 residues. The V gene lost 6 bases and the J gene lost 4 bases, with 11 bases spanning the gap. The germline V gene encodes CDR1 ENHRY and CDR2 SYGVKD. The CDR3 sequence: CAISGANADTQYF. CDR3 sequence (DNA): TGTGCCATCAGCGGGGCCAACGCAGATACGCAGTATTTT.